The next 15 T cell receptor beta chains were all read from a single sample in a study of shared clonotypes between healthy human individuals. Assay: immunoSEQ multiplex PCR; the TCRdb copy retains only in-frame clones and omits some. Seen here are approximately 460,000 clones, 70% to 80% observed once, and the top ten hold 12%. Sequencing was carried out using PBMCs. Receptors originate from a woman aged 40 to 55 in good health. Some clones in this sample may be carry-over from other donors' samples.

In its sample, this clone was seen many times. A junction end diverges from the germline sequence, so it may reflect a read error. The rearrangement uses TRBV2 and TRBJ2-3; 9 bases map to TRBD1. The CDR3 loop spans 13 amino acids. Per the germline V gene, CDR1 is SNHLY and CDR2 is FYNNEI. Here the CDR3 DNA reads TGTGCCAGCAGCACAGGGGGCACCGATACGCAGTATTTT. Translation gives CASSTGGTDTQYF.

The rearrangement joins TRBV7-9 to TRBJ2-7; D may be TRBD1 (5 bases). Trimming left V 1 base short and J 5 bases short, with 12 bases between. The CDR3 is 14 residues long. Germline-derived CDR1 and CDR2 are SEHNR and FQNEAQ (reference sequence). In DNA form, the CDR3 reads TGTGCCAGCAGCTTAGGACAGATTGAGGACGAGCAGTACTTC. It translates to CASSLGQIEDEQYF. The whole variable domain, filled in from reference TRBV7-9 and TRBJ2-7, reads DTGVSQNPRHKITKRGQNVTFRCDPISEHNRLYWYRQTLGQGPEFLTYFQNEAQLEKSRLLSDRFSAERPKGSFSTLEIQRTEQGDSAMYLCASSLGQIEDEQYFGPGTRLTVT.

The V and J genes are TRBV2 and TRBJ1-5; 7 nucleotides match TRBD1. The CDR3 contains 15 residues. Germline V gene lookup returns CDR1 SNHLY and CDR2 FYNNEI. V lost 4 bases to trimming and J lost 0 bases; unmatched junction nucleotides: 3. CDR3 sequence reads: CASSGQGFSNQPQHF. The CDR3 bases are TGTGCCAGCAGTGGACAGGGTTTTAGCAATCAGCCCCAGCATTTT.

Concerning this clone: The sample carries other DNA sequences with the same CDR3. The chain uses TRBV30 and TRBJ1-5, with D tentatively TRBD1 (5 bases). Germline V gene data show CDR1 as GTSNPN and CDR2 as SVGIG (reference sequence). The CDR3 runs to 13 residues. The V and J ends lost 3 bases and 1 base respectively, with 7 bases between them. CDR3 DNA: TGTGCCTGGAGCCGGGACAGCAATCAGCCCCAGCATTTT. It codes for CAWSRDSNQPQHF. Based on the CDR3 plus reference TRBV30 and TRBJ1-5, the full variable domain is SQTIHQWPATLVQPVGSPLSLECTVEGTSNPNLYWYRQAAGRGLQLLFYSVGIGQISSEVPQNLSASRPQDRQFILSSKKLLLSDSGFYLCAWSRDSNQPQHFGDGTRLSIL.

In this sample, this clone turned up once. The chain carries TRBV2 and TRBJ2-4; 7 bases fit TRBD2. With V trimmed by 7 bases and J by 6 bases, 9 bases remained unmatched. Germline V CDR1 and CDR2: SNHLY, FYNNEI. The CDR3 covers 14 residues. The CDR3 protein is CASTARGVGNIQYF. CDR3 in DNA: TGTGCCAGCACCGCCCGGGGGGTAGGAAACATTCAGTACTTC.

This chain links TRBV7-2 with TRBJ2-5; D may be TRBD1 or TRBD2 (5 bases each). The CDR3 totals 14 residues. The V gene's germline CDR1 is SGHTA and CDR2 FQGNSA. Trimming cost V 5 bases and J 9 bases, with 19 bases left between them. The DNA of the CDR3 is TGTGCCAGCAGCACCCAGGGACGGCAAGGGGCCCAGTACTTC. Protein sequence: CASSTQGRQGAQYF.

This clone occurred a few times. The genes are TRBV18 and TRBJ1-3; D is ambiguous. The CDR3 runs to 14 residues. Per the germline V gene, CDR1 is KGHSH and CDR2 is LQKENI. Trimming removed 3 bases from V and 16 bases from J, with 22 bases in between. For the CDR3, the DNA is TGTGCCAGCTCACCGGGTGATCCGCATACACCCGGCTATTTT. This translates into CASSPGDPHTPGYF.

In nucleotides, the CDR3 is TGTGCCAGTACTCCCGGACAGGGAGGGACAGCTTTCTTT. This encodes CASTPGQGGTAFF. The chain couples TRBV19 to TRBJ1-1; 8 positions agree with TRBD1. J was trimmed by 10 bases and V by 7 bases; bases with no gene match: 11. CDR3 length: 13 amino acids. CDR1 and CDR2 from the germline V gene are LNHDA and SQIVND (reference sequence).

This clone was counted between two and nine times. The V and J genes are TRBV6-4 and TRBJ2-2; 10 bases are shared with TRBD1. The germline V gene has CDR1 MRHNA and CDR2 SNTAGT. V was pared by 8 bases and J by 4 bases, with 10 bases of the junction left unmatched. The CDR3 has 16 residues. The CDR3 DNA sequence: TGTGCCAGCTCCGGGACAGGGGTCGGTCTCACCGGGGAGCTGTTTTTT. Translating it yields CASSGTGVGLTGELFF.

The rearrangement uses TRBV28 and TRBJ1-1; TRBD1 matches 7 bases. The CDR3 is 15 amino acids. Trimming cost V 5 bases and J 5 bases; bases outside gene matches: 11. Germline values: CDR1 MDHEN, CDR2 SYDVKM. CDR3 nucleotide sequence: TGTGCCAGCAGTACCACAGGGGATGTAGGAACTGAAGCTTTCTTT. This gives the protein CASSTTGDVGTEAFF.

The genes are TRBV6-1 and TRBJ2-5; 9 bases line up with TRBD1. Trimming removed 7 bases from V and 4 bases from J; junction bases left unmatched: 7. This CDR3 has 14 residues. Germline values: CDR1 MNHNS, CDR2 SASEGT. In DNA form, the CDR3 reads TGTGCCAGCAACACAGGGGGCGAGGTAGAGACCCAGTACTTC. It encodes CASNTGGEVETQYF.

V is TRBV28 and J is TRBJ2-7; possible D gene TRBD1, 5 bases. V gave up 5 bases and J gave up 0 bases, with 14 bases separating them. The CDR3 consists of 15 residues. Germline CDR1 and CDR2: MDHEN and SYDVKM. CDR3 DNA sequence: TGTGCCAGCAGTGAAGGGGTCTTTAGCTCCTACGAGCAGTACTTC. It is translated as CASSEGVFSSYEQYF.

The rearrangement joins TRBV6-6 to TRBJ2-1; no clear D gene. V was clipped by 5 bases and J by 9 bases, with 11 bases between them. Germline CDR1 and CDR2: MNHNY and SVGAGI (reference sequence). The CDR3 sequence is 12 residues long. CDR3: CASSPWQGEQFF. CDR3 sequence (DNA): TGTGCCAGCAGTCCCTGGCAAGGTGAGCAGTTCTTC.

This chain uses TRBV18 with TRBJ1-2; a possible D gene is TRBD1 (5 bases). CDR1 is KGHSH, CDR2 LQKENI, per germline. The CDR3 is 12 amino acids. Trimming removed 5 bases at V and 7 bases at J, with 11 bases between. The DNA for the CDR3 is TGTGCCAGCTCAACCGGTGGGGCTGGCTACACCTTC. Translating it yields CASSTGGAGYTF.

The rearrangement links TRBV5-6 to TRBJ1-3, with D tentatively TRBD1 (5 bases). CDR3 length: 14 amino acids. In germline, CDR1 is SGHDT, CDR2 YYEEEE. The V gene lost 0 bases and the J gene lost 2 bases, with 6 bases spanning the gap. The CDR3 region has the DNA TGTGCCAGCAGCTTGGTAGGGGCTGGAAACACCATATATTTT. Encoded protein: CASSLVGAGNTIYF.